The entry that follows covers one T cell receptor beta chain sequence. Its antigen is undetermined. The primer mix had 60 Vbeta and 13 Jbeta primers. Repertoires were generated with immunoSEQ multiplex PCR, while TCRdb's copy carries only in-frame clones and drops some. Counted here are tens of thousands of clones, about four fifths occurring once; the ten biggest clones make up under 2.5%. The germline V gene encodes CDR1 MRHNA and CDR2 SNTAGT. V was pared by 7 bases and J by 2 bases, with 12 bases of the junction left unmatched. The CDR3 covers 17 residues. This record belongs to a study of cytomegalovirus exposure and HLA in healthy donors. Study observations and caveats: The authors considered a cluster of highly shared sequence variants likely to be a sequencing artifact. Most sequenced TCRs were rare (though some public TCRs occurred in many donors).

The genes are TRBV6-4 and TRBJ2-2; TRBD1 matches at 8 bases. The sample was PBMCs. The TCR originated in a man aged 18 to 29 in good health and CMV-seronegative. The chain's CDR3 is CASTVWDRRSNTGELFF. In nucleotides, the CDR3 is TGTGCCAGCACCGTATGGGACAGGAGAAGTAACACCGGGGAGCTGTTTTTT.